This entry lists 23 T cell receptor beta chains sequenced from one sample in a study of blood T cell repertoires in COVID-19. Using immunoSEQ multiplex PCR, the repertoire was profiled, and TCRdb retains in-frame clones only, with some absent. The sample lists about 260,000 clones, 86% occurring once. The sample taken for sequencing was peripheral blood. All receptors come from a man aged 35 to 55 who had recovered from COVID-19.

The chain recombines TRBV15 with TRBJ1-1; 9 nucleotides agree with TRBD1. CDR1 is LNHNV and CDR2 is YYDKDF in the germline V gene (reference sequence). Trimming took 1 base from V and 8 from J; bases not matched to a gene: 8. CDR3 length equals 15 residues. Here the CDR3 reads CATSRVVQGANEAFF. In DNA form, the CDR3 reads TGTGCCACCAGCAGAGTGGTACAGGGGGCGAACGAAGCTTTCTTT.

The chain recombines TRBV18 with TRBJ1-2, with 7 nucleotides matching TRBD1. The CDR3 loop spans 13 amino acids. Germline CDR1 KGHSH, CDR2 LQKENI. V trimming: 3 bases; J trimming: 4 bases; junction bases outside the gene matches: 2. CDR3 amino acids: CASSPGQLYGYTF. CDR3 in DNA: TGTGCCAGCTCACCGGGACAGCTCTATGGCTACACCTTC.

This clone was detected once. The chain carries TRBV7-7 and TRBJ2-1; 10 positions match TRBD2. Germline-derived CDR1 and CDR2 are SSHAT and FNYEAQ (reference sequence). This CDR3 is 18 amino acids long. The J segment lost 7 bases and the V segment lost 5 bases, leaving 17 bases of the junction unmatched. CDR3: CASSLGVAGGIPYNEQFF. The CDR3 DNA follows: TGTGCCAGCAGCCTCGGGGTAGCGGGGGGTATCCCGTATAATGAGCAGTTCTTC.

The chain employs TRBV7-9 and TRBJ1-3; the D is unclear. The CDR3 consists of 16 residues. Germline V gives CDR1 SEHNR, CDR2 FQNEAQ (reference sequence). Trimming took off 6 bases at V and 0 bases at J, with 15 bases between the two ends. As DNA, the CDR3 is TGTGCCAGCAGACCACCGGACTTCCCCTCTGGAAACACCATATATTTT. Residues: CASRPPDFPSGNTIYF.

The gene calls are TRBV10-1 and TRBJ2-1, with a tentative D call TRBD2 (5 bases). This CDR3 contains 14 residues. Per the germline V gene, CDR1 is WNHNN and CDR2 is SYGVQD (reference sequence). Between the trimmed V and J ends, which lost 7 bases and 6 bases, there was a span of 16 bases. CDR3 DNA sequence: TGCGCCAGCAACGAAGCGGCGGTTTTCAATGAGCAGTTCTTC. Translation gives CASNEAAVFNEQFF.

The V gene is TRBV6-5, the J gene TRBJ2-5, with TRBD1 matching over 10 bases. The ends lost 5 bases at V and 8 bases at J; junction bases unmatched: 8. The V gene's germline CDR1 is MNHEY and CDR2 SVGAGI. CDR3 size: 14 residues. The CDR3 region is CASSPPGQGFTQYF. CDR3 coding DNA: TGTGCCAGCAGTCCGCCGGGACAGGGGTTCACCCAGTACTTC.

This chain connects TRBV7-9 to TRBJ2-1; TRBD2 agrees at 11 bases. Germline assignment: CDR1 SEHNR and CDR2 FQNEAQ (reference sequence). This CDR3 contains 17 residues. With 4 bases clipped from V and 8 bases from J, the junction kept 13 bases outside the gene matches. The DNA of the CDR3 is TGTGCCAGCAGCTCATGGTCGCTAGCGGGAGGTGATTATGAGCAGTTCTTC. It is translated as CASSSWSLAGGDYEQFF.

In DNA form, the CDR3 reads TGTGCCAGCAGCATAGCGGTAAACAATGAGCAGTTCTTC. Encoded protein: CASSIAVNNEQFF. The chain is built from TRBV7-3 and TRBJ2-1, with TRBD2 as a possible D gene (6 bases). V was shortened by 5 bases and J by 5 bases, with 10 bases between the two germline ends. In germline, CDR1 is SGHTA, CDR2 FQGTGA. The length of the CDR3 is 13 residues.

The chain is built from TRBV25-1 and TRBJ1-2, with D perhaps matching TRBD1 (5 bases). Per germline, CDR1 MGHDK and CDR2 SYGVNS. The CDR3 is 14 residues long. V lost 7 bases, J lost 1 base, and 13 bases lay in between. CDR3: CASKAGGVNYGYTF. CDR3 bases: TGTGCCAGCAAAGCGGGGGGAGTTAACTATGGCTACACCTTC.

This clone has just one count. The J gene is TRBJ2-1, the V gene TRBV7-2; 11 nucleotides agree with TRBD2. Germline assignment: CDR1 SGHTA and CDR2 FQGNSA. The CDR3 length is 16 residues. Unmatched junction bases numbered 10, after V lost 5 bases and J lost 7 bases. CDR3 in DNA: TGTGCCAGCAGCCCGATTCTAGCGGGGGGTTTTAATGAGCAGTTCTTC. Its translation is CASSPILAGGFNEQFF. Full variable domain (missing parts from reference TRBV7-2 and TRBJ2-1): GAGVSQSPSNKVTEKGKDVELRCDPISGHTALYWYRQSLGQGLEFLIYFQGNSAPDKSGLPSDRFSAERTGGSVSTLTIQRTQQEDSAVYLCASSPILAGGFNEQFFGPGTRLTVL.

The chain uses TRBV7-8 and TRBJ2-3; 7 bases fit TRBD1. After removal of 4 bases from V and 0 bases from J, the junction contained 22 bases not matched to a gene. The CDR3 contains 21 residues. The germline V gene has CDR1 SGHVS and CDR2 FQNEAQ. CDR3: CASSSTGFRDSPIASTDTQYF. CDR3 in DNA: TGTGCCAGCAGCTCCACCGGATTCCGGGACAGTCCAATTGCTAGCACAGATACGCAGTATTTT.

This clone was recorded a few times. This chain links TRBV2 with TRBJ1-1, with D perhaps TRBD1 (6 bases). The CDR3 contains 11 residues. V lost 7 bases to trimming and J lost 6 bases, with 9 bases between them. CDR1 and CDR2 (germline): SNHLY, FYNNEI. In DNA, the CDR3 is TGTGCCAGCACGCGACAGGCTGAAGCTTTCTTT. It is translated as CASTRQAEAFF.

The chain recombines TRBV9 with TRBJ2-1; TRBD2 is a possible D gene (7 bases). The CDR3 is 15 amino acids. CDR1 and CDR2 from the germline V gene are SGDLS and YYNGEE. Trimming took off 3 bases at V and 6 bases at J, with 16 bases between the two ends. The CDR3 region has the DNA TGTGCCAGCAGCGACTCGGGGGGCCAGGGCAATGAGCAGTTCTTC. It is translated as CASSDSGGQGNEQFF.

This chain connects TRBV12-5 to TRBJ2-7, with 7 bases fitting TRBD1. V gave up 5 bases and J gave up 12 bases; unmatched junction bases: 10. Germline V gives CDR1 LGHNT, CDR2 FRNRAP. The CDR3 spans 12 residues. The DNA for the CDR3 is TGTGCTAGTGGTCAGACAGGGAGAGTTTTGTACTTC. It translates to CASGQTGRVLYF. Drawing the rest from reference TRBV12-5 and TRBJ2-7, the complete variable domain is DARVTQTPRHKVTEMGQEVTMRCQPILGHNTVFWYRQTMMQGLELLAYFRNRAPLDDSGMPKDRFSAEMPDATLATLKIQPSEPRDSAVYFCASGQTGRVLYFGPGTRLTVT.

The CDR3, as DNA: TGTGCCAGCAGCCATTCCCCGAAGGGGACAGATACGCAGTATTTT. Translation: CASSHSPKGTDTQYF. The rearrangement uses TRBV7-7 and TRBJ2-3; D is possibly TRBD1 (5 bases). There are 15 residues in the CDR3. Germline V gives CDR1 SSHAT, CDR2 FNYEAQ (reference sequence). The V gene lost 5 bases and the J gene lost 3 bases, with 15 bases spanning the gap. The complete variable domain, with remaining parts taken from reference TRBV7-7 and TRBJ2-3, reads GAGVSQSPRYKVTKRGQDVTLRCDPISSHATLYWYQQALGQGPEFLTYFNYEAQPDKSGLPSDRFSAERPEGSISTLTIQRTEQRDSAMYRCASSHSPKGTDTQYFGPGTRLTVL.

The V gene is TRBV27, the J gene TRBJ2-1; D is perhaps TRBD2 (6 bases). The germline V and J ends were trimmed by 3 bases and 7 bases, with 13 bases remaining between them. There are 14 residues in the CDR3. Germline assignment: CDR1 MNHEY and CDR2 SMNVEV (reference sequence). The CDR3 bases are TGTGCCAGCAGTTTCTCAGCTCGGGGGAATGAGCAGTTCTTC. Protein sequence: CASSFSARGNEQFF.

The CDR3 spells CATSTGGRRETQYF. The CDR3, as DNA: TGTGCCACCAGTACAGGGGGTCGCAGAGAGACCCAGTACTTC. This chain joins TRBV15 and TRBJ2-5, with TRBD1 matching 8 bases. CDR1 and CDR2 (germline): LNHNV, YYDKDF (reference sequence). V lost 6 bases to trimming and J lost 4 bases; unmatched junction nucleotides: 7. The CDR3 covers 14 residues.

This clone was counted a single time. V and J are TRBV11-3 and TRBJ2-7; D perhaps matches TRBD2 (6 bases). The V gene lost 5 bases and the J gene lost 4 bases, with 12 bases spanning the gap. The CDR3 covers 13 residues. In germline, CDR1 is SGHNT, CDR2 YENEEA. CDR3 loop: CASSLGREYEQYF. The CDR3 DNA follows: TGTGCCAGCAGCCTGGGACGGGAGTACGAGCAGTACTTC.

This clone was detected only once. The rearrangement uses TRBV27 and TRBJ2-1; 7 bases align to TRBD2. V trimming: 3 bases; J trimming: 8 bases; junction bases outside the gene matches: 16. The CDR3 is 17 amino acids. Per the germline V gene, CDR1 is MNHEY and CDR2 is SMNVEV (reference sequence). The CDR3 sequence: CASSFITTSERADEQFF. The DNA for the CDR3 is TGTGCCAGCAGTTTTATAACAACTAGCGAGAGGGCAGATGAGCAGTTCTTC.

This chain's CDR3 is CSVEGQTFRGDTQYF. In DNA form, the CDR3 reads TGCAGCGTTGAGGGACAGACATTCAGGGGAGATACGCAGTATTTT. This chain connects TRBV29-1 to TRBJ2-3; 7 positions agree with TRBD1. Trimming at V came to 3 bases and at J to 5 bases, leaving 11 bases not matched to a gene. This CDR3 spans 15 amino acids. CDR1 SQVTM and CDR2 ANQGSEA come from the germline V gene.

The chain recombines TRBV20-1 with TRBJ1-1; TRBD1 matches at 7 bases. The V and J ends lost 5 bases and 7 bases, in that order; junction bases with no gene match: 4. This CDR3 comprises 11 residues. Germline V gene data show CDR1 as DFQATT and CDR2 as SNEGSKA (reference sequence). CDR3 DNA: TGCAGTGCTCCGGACAGGCTTGAAGCTTTCTTT. It encodes CSAPDRLEAFF.

The chain links TRBV19 to TRBJ2-7; TRBD2 is a possible D gene (5 bases). V was pared by 0 bases and J by 1 base, with 10 bases between. Germline CDR1 is LNHDA and CDR2 is SQIVND (reference sequence). The CDR3 length is 15 residues. The CDR3 region has the DNA TGTGCCAGTAGTATAGACGCCGGACTTTCCTACGAGCAGTACTTC. Its translation is CASSIDAGLSYEQYF. The full variable domain, with the rest looked up from reference TRBV19 and TRBJ2-7, is DGGITQSPKYLFRKEGQNVTLSCEQNLNHDAMYWYRQDPGQGLRLIYYSQIVNDFQKGDIAEGYSVSREKKESFPLTVTSAQKNPTAFYLCASSIDAGLSYEQYFGPGTRLTVT.

This clone showed up just once. The chain uses TRBV4-2 and TRBJ2-2, with D possibly TRBD2 on 6 matching bases. CDR3 length equals 16 residues. CDR1 is LGHNA, CDR2 YNFKEQ, per germline. Trimming shortened V by 0 bases and J by 1 base, and 9 bases separated the two germline ends. Written as DNA, the CDR3 is TGTGCCAGCAGCCAAGACCGGGGACTGAACACCGGGGAGCTGTTTTTT. This codes for CASSQDRGLNTGELFF.